These 8 T cell receptor beta chains were sequenced from one sample in a study of beta chain features in type 1 diabetes. General study results and limits: There was a moderate but significant shortening of TCRB CDR3s in all four CD4+ subsets of Type 1 diabetes patients.

Antigens for these TCRs are unknown. Every bit of the isolated RNA underwent reverse transcription, so sequencing read expressed TCRB transcripts. Some clones are missing from TCRdb's copy, which holds only in-frame ones; the method was immunoSEQ multiplex PCR. The sample yields 640,000 or so clones, 11% to 15% seen once. The sample consisted of naive CD4+ T cells from blood. The source of these receptors is a man between 18 and 35 years old with type 1 diabetes.

This sequence joins TRBV5-1 and TRBJ2-2; perhaps TRBD1 as D (6 bases). V lost 3 bases and J 1 base, leaving 10 bases between the germline ends. CDR3 length equals 15 residues. Germline loops: CDR1 SGHRS, CDR2 YFSETQ. CDR3 sequence (DNA): TGCGCCAGCAGCTCCGGACAGAAGAACACCGGGGAGCTGTTTTTT. Translated: CASSSGQKNTGELFF. The whole variable domain, remainder taken from reference TRBV5-1 and TRBJ2-2, is KAGVTQTPRYLIKTRGQQVTLSCSPISGHRSVSWYQQTPGQGLQFLFEYFSETQRNKGNFPGRFSGRQFSNSRSEMNVSTLELGDSALYLCASSSGQKNTGELFFGEGSRLTVL.

The chain employs TRBV30 and TRBJ1-2, with 9 positions matching TRBD1. The germline V gene encodes CDR1 GTSNPN and CDR2 SVGIG (reference sequence). The junction had 9 bases not matched to a gene; V was cut back by 4 bases and J by 6 bases. The CDR3 has 14 amino acids. For the CDR3, the DNA is TGTGCCTGGATTTTCGACAGGGGGGTGAATGGCTACACCTTC. This codes for CAWIFDRGVNGYTF.

V is TRBV7-2 and J is TRBJ2-2; a possible D gene is TRBD2 (5 bases). The V end lost 4 bases, the J end lost 2 bases, and 11 bases lay between the germline ends. CDR1 and CDR2 (germline): SGHTA, FQGNSA. The CDR3 extends over 15 amino acids. The CDR3 loop reads CASSWRQANTGELFF. The CDR3 DNA sequence: TGTGCCAGCAGCTGGAGGCAGGCAAACACCGGGGAGCTGTTTTTT.

Only a few counts were recorded for this clone. V gene TRBV27 combines with J gene TRBJ2-1; D call uncertain. Trimming removed 7 bases at V and 5 bases at J, with 6 bases between. This CDR3 region has 11 residues. The germline gives CDR1 MNHEY, CDR2 SMNVEV (reference sequence). CDR3 residues: CASMKNNEQFF. Written as DNA, the CDR3 is TGTGCCAGCATGAAGAACAATGAGCAGTTCTTC.

This chain connects TRBV6-5 to TRBJ1-2; 9 bases map to TRBD1. The CDR3 contains 14 residues. Trimming removed 6 bases from V and 8 bases from J; junction bases left unmatched: 10. Germline-derived CDR1 and CDR2 are MNHEY and SVGAGI. The CDR3 spells CASRRTGAMGGYTF. The CDR3 DNA reads as TGTGCCAGCAGAAGGACAGGGGCGATGGGAGGCTACACCTTC.

This clone was detected only a few times. V and J are TRBV5-6 and TRBJ2-5, with 7 bases identical to TRBD2. With V trimmed by 0 bases and J by 4 bases, 6 bases remained unmatched. The CDR3 loop spans 15 amino acids. CDR1 SGHDT and CDR2 YYEEEE come from the germline V gene. CDR3 protein: CASSLDAGAAETQYF. The CDR3 DNA sequence: TGTGCCAGCAGCTTGGATGCGGGAGCGGCAGAGACCCAGTACTTC.

The chain joins TRBV7-2 to TRBJ2-7; TRBD1 might be the D (6 bases). This CDR3 comprises 15 residues. Trimming took off 0 bases at V and 4 bases at J, with 13 bases between the two ends. Germline CDR1 SGHTA, CDR2 FQGNSA. CDR3 sequence: CASSLAPDSFYEQYF. The CDR3, as DNA: TGTGCCAGCAGCTTAGCCCCGGACAGCTTTTACGAGCAGTACTTC.

This clone has a handful of counts. The chain combines TRBV13 with TRBJ2-1; D uncertain. V was pared by 6 bases and J by 5 bases, with 14 bases between. CDR1 PRHDT and CDR2 FYEKMQ come from the germline V gene (reference sequence). The CDR3 consists of 14 residues. The CDR3 here is CASRIRPRDNEQFF. CDR3 nucleotides: TGTGCCAGCAGAATCCGACCACGGGACAATGAGCAGTTCTTC.